This TCR beta chain came from a study of blood T cell repertoires in COVID-19. As for the study in general: There were acute and convalescent COVID-19 samples, and they came from the United States, Italy and Spain.

Seattle enrolled patients during active infection and tracked them longitudinally. CDR3 length: 16 residues. Germline CDR1 LNHDA, CDR2 SQIVND (reference sequence). Trimming took off 1 base at V and 10 bases at J, with 17 bases between the two ends. Original processing methods: Cell counts per sample came from amplifying reference gene primers. TCRdb's table, derived via immunoSEQ multiplex PCR, lists solely in-frame clones and lacks some. The V and J calls and clone size are taken from that table; D and trimming were inferred from the DNA. Of fewer than 80,000 clones listed, around 80% are singletons.

This receptor was identified in a man between 60 and 75 years old with COVID-19, enrolled during active disease. The chain combines TRBV19 with TRBJ1-6; the D gene is possibly TRBD1 (5 bases). The sample taken for sequencing was peripheral blood. The CDR3 DNA is TGTGCCAGTAGTATAGCTTCAGGGATGATGAGATCACCCCTCCACTTT. Its protein product is CASSIASGMMRSPLHF.